Listed below are T cell receptor beta chains from one sample, sequenced in a study of shared clonotypes between healthy human individuals. TCRdb's table, derived via immunoSEQ multiplex PCR, lists solely in-frame clones and lacks some. The table lists some 380,000 clones, approximately 97% of them singletons. The sample taken for sequencing was memory CD8+ T cells sorted from blood. Every receptor here comes from a man aged 25 to 40 in good health. Both conserved end residues are part of each CDR3. A D gene is named only where the DNA matches it firmly. Not every row has a clone size; where given, it reads once, few, many or a size class.

D: TRBD2
J: TRBJ2-7
V: TRBV5-4
size: -
DNA: TGTGCCAGCAGCTCCCGTTCTAGCGGGAGGGCCCAGGGACTCTACGAGCAGTACTTC
CDR3: CASSSRSSGRAQGLYEQYF

D: -
J: TRBJ2-3
V: TRBV7-2
size: -
DNA: TGTGCCAGCAGCCCTACAGATACGCAGTATTTT
CDR3: CASSPTDTQYF

D: -
J: TRBJ1-5
V: TRBV28
size: -
DNA: TGTGCCAGCAGTTTTACGGAGTGGCGGAATCAGCCCCAGCATTTT
CDR3: CASSFTEWRNQPQHF

D: -
J: TRBJ2-7
V: TRBV6-4
size: once
DNA: TGTGCCGGGGACGAGCAGTACTTC
CDR3: CAGDEQYF

D: TRBD1
J: TRBJ2-5
V: TRBV5-3
size: -
DNA: TGTGCCAGAAGCTTGACGCCTCCCAGGGGGGAGACCCAGTACTTC
CDR3: CARSLTPPRGETQYF

D: TRBD2
J: TRBJ2-1
V: TRBV10-3
size: -
DNA: TGTGCCGCCCGGACTAGCGGCTCCTACAATGAGCAGTTCTTC
CDR3: CAARTSGSYNEQFF

D: -
J: TRBJ2-1
V: TRBV7-2
size: -
DNA: TGTGCCAGCAGCTTTACTAGTTACAATGAGCAGTTCTTC
CDR3: CASSFTSYNEQFF

D: TRBD2
J: TRBJ2-1
V: TRBV7-2
size: once
DNA: TGTGCCAGCAGCTTATATAGTAGCGGGAGGGCTTCAAACAATGAGCAGTTCTTC
CDR3: CASSLYSSGRASNNEQFF

D: -
J: TRBJ2-7
V: TRBV19
size: -
DNA: TGTGCCAGTAGGAAGGGATTAGCGTCCCACGAGCAGTACTTC
CDR3: CASRKGLASHEQYF

D: -
J: TRBJ1-1
V: TRBV28
size: -
DNA: TGTGCCAGTCAAGGAGGAGGGGGAAACACTGAAGCTTTCTTT
CDR3: CASQGGGGNTEAFF

D: -
J: TRBJ2-2
V: TRBV4-2
size: -
DNA: TGTGCCAGCAGCCAAGGGGATCGGCTAGTACCCGGGGAGCTGTTTTTT
CDR3: CASSQGDRLVPGELFF

D: -
J: TRBJ2-1
V: TRBV25-1
size: once
DNA: TGTGCCAGCAGTCGGGCAGGGGGGGACAATGAGCAGTTCTTC
CDR3: CASSRAGGDNEQFF

D: TRBD2
J: TRBJ2-7
V: TRBV4-1
size: once
DNA: TGCGCCAGCAGCCAACGGACTAGCGGGAGCCAGACCTACGAGCAGTACTTC
CDR3: CASSQRTSGSQTYEQYF

D: TRBD1
J: TRBJ1-1
V: TRBV28
size: -
DNA: TGTGCCAGCAGTAGACTCGACAGGGGGCCTGAAGCTTTCTTT
CDR3: CASSRLDRGPEAFF

D: -
J: TRBJ2-5
V: TRBV19
size: once
DNA: TGTGCCAGTAGTCTGATAGCGAGGCCTGAGACCCAGTACTTC
CDR3: CASSLIARPETQYF

D: -
J: TRBJ1-5
V: TRBV5-1
size: few
DNA: TGCGCCAGCAGCTTGGATGGGGATAGGAATCAGCCCCAGCATTTT
CDR3: CASSLDGDRNQPQHF

D: TRBD1
J: TRBJ1-5
V: TRBV4-2
size: few
DNA: TGTGCCAGCAGCCAAGAGACAGGGGGGAATCAGCCCCAGCATTTT
CDR3: CASSQETGGNQPQHF

D: -
J: TRBJ1-5
V: TRBV9
size: once
DNA: TGTGCCAGCAGCGTGGACGGCAATCAGCCCCAGCATTTT
CDR3: CASSVDGNQPQHF

D: -
J: TRBJ2-3
V: TRBV28
size: -
DNA: TGTGCCAGCAGTTTAGTAGGGTTTGCTGGCACAGATACGCAGTATTTT
CDR3: CASSLVGFAGTDTQYF

D: TRBD1
J: TRBJ1-5
V: TRBV4-1
size: -
DNA: TGCGCCAGCAGCCAGGAAGACAGGGCTGGGCAGCCCCAGCATTTT
CDR3: CASSQEDRAGQPQHF

D: -
J: TRBJ2-2
V: TRBV9
size: -
DNA: TGTGCCAGCAGCGTAGGGCCTATCGGGGGGGAGCTGTTTTTT
CDR3: CASSVGPIGGELFF

D: -
J: TRBJ2-3
V: TRBV2
size: -
DNA: TGTGCCACCACCTTTAGTCCAGATACGCAGTATTTT
CDR3: CATTFSPDTQYF

D: TRBD2
J: TRBJ2-1
V: TRBV5-6
size: -
DNA: TGTGCCAGCAGCAAACTAGCGGGAGCTGCGAATGAGCAGTTCTTC
CDR3: CASSKLAGAANEQFF

D: -
J: TRBJ2-3
V: TRBV7-9
size: -
DNA: TGTGCCAGCAGGAGTTCGGGGAAGTTCGTCGCTGAGGGGGGAGATACGCAGTATTTT
CDR3: CASRSSGKFVAEGGDTQYF

D: -
J: TRBJ2-4
V: TRBV29-1
size: -
DNA: TGCAGCGTTAAAGTGAACCAGGGCGGGAACATTCAGTACTTC
CDR3: CSVKVNQGGNIQYF

D: TRBD1
J: TRBJ1-4
V: TRBV10-3
size: -
DNA: TGTGCCATCAGTGAAGCAGGGGGGAATGAAAAACTGTTTTTT
CDR3: CAISEAGGNEKLFF

D: -
J: TRBJ2-3
V: TRBV5-4
size: -
DNA: TGTGCCAGCAGCACAGGACGGGATACGCAGTATTTT
CDR3: CASSTGRDTQYF

D: TRBD2
J: TRBJ2-7
V: TRBV6-5
size: once
DNA: TGTGCCAGCAGTTCCATGACTAGCGGGAGGACGTACGAGCAGTACTTC
CDR3: CASSSMTSGRTYEQYF

D: -
J: TRBJ1-2
V: TRBV6-6
size: few
DNA: TGTGCCAGCAGTTACTCCTCAGGGAGCGGCTATGGCTACACCTTC
CDR3: CASSYSSGSGYGYTF

D: -
J: TRBJ2-7
V: TRBV28
size: -
DNA: TGTGCCAGCAGTTCCGGGACTCACTCCTACGAGCAGTACTTC
CDR3: CASSSGTHSYEQYF

D: -
J: TRBJ2-3
V: TRBV5-1
size: -
DNA: TGCGCCAGCAGCGGAGGCGGGCGCACAGATACGCAGTATTTT
CDR3: CASSGGGRTDTQYF

D: -
J: TRBJ1-4
V: TRBV6-6
size: -
DNA: TGTGCCAGCAGTTATACACGAGAAAAACTGTTTTTT
CDR3: CASSYTREKLFF

D: TRBD2
J: TRBJ2-3
V: TRBV11-2
size: -
DNA: TGTGCCAGCAGCTTAGCCGGGAGGGCCTCAGATACGCAGTATTTT
CDR3: CASSLAGRASDTQYF

D: -
J: TRBJ1-1
V: TRBV5-6
size: -
DNA: TGTGCCAGCAGCTCTATCATGAACACTGAAGCTTTCTTT
CDR3: CASSSIMNTEAFF

D: TRBD2
J: TRBJ2-5
V: TRBV4-2
size: -
DNA: TGTGCCAGCAGCCAAGGAGCGGGAGAAGAGACCCAGTACTTC
CDR3: CASSQGAGEETQYF

D: -
J: TRBJ2-7
V: TRBV5-6
size: -
DNA: TGTGCCAGCAGCTTGGAATCGACTCTTGGCGAGCAGTACTTC
CDR3: CASSLESTLGEQYF

D: -
J: TRBJ1-2
V: TRBV9
size: -
DNA: TGTGCCAGCAGCGTAGCAGGGGCTAACTATGGCTACACCTTC
CDR3: CASSVAGANYGYTF

D: TRBD1
J: TRBJ2-7
V: TRBV29-1
size: -
DNA: TGCAGCGTGAGGACAGGGGGCGCCGCCTACGAGCAGTACTTC
CDR3: CSVRTGGAAYEQYF

D: -
J: TRBJ2-3
V: TRBV23-1
size: -
DNA: TGCGCCAGCAGTCAATTAAGAGCGACAGATACGCAGTATTTT
CDR3: CASSQLRATDTQYF

D: TRBD1
J: TRBJ1-5
V: TRBV28
size: -
DNA: TGTGCCAGCAGTTCTACAGGGGGTAATCAGCCCCAGCATTTT
CDR3: CASSSTGGNQPQHF

D: TRBD2
J: TRBJ2-3
V: TRBV10-3
size: -
DNA: TGTGCCATCGACGGGACTAGCGGGACAGATACGCAGTATTTT
CDR3: CAIDGTSGTDTQYF

D: TRBD1
J: TRBJ1-2
V: TRBV5-4
size: -
DNA: TGTGCCAGCAGCTTAGGAGGACAGGACTATGGCTACACCTTC
CDR3: CASSLGGQDYGYTF

D: -
J: TRBJ2-1
V: TRBV29-1
size: -
DNA: TGCAGCGTCTGGCTTGGAAGCTCCTACAATGAGCAGTTCTTC
CDR3: CSVWLGSSYNEQFF

D: TRBD1
J: TRBJ2-1
V: TRBV18
size: -
DNA: TGTGCCAGCTCGTATAGAAGGGGGCCCAGCTCCTACAATGAGCAGTTCTTC
CDR3: CASSYRRGPSSYNEQFF

D: -
J: TRBJ1-4
V: TRBV10-3
size: -
DNA: TGTGCCATCAACCGGGACCCTAATGAAAAACTGTTTTTT
CDR3: CAINRDPNEKLFF

D: TRBD1
J: TRBJ1-1
V: TRBV11-2
size: -
DNA: TGTGCCAGCAGCTTCCCGGACAGGGGAATACTCACTGAAGCTTTCTTT
CDR3: CASSFPDRGILTEAFF

D: -
J: TRBJ2-1
V: TRBV30
size: -
DNA: TGTGCCTGGAGTGTTGGAAATTACAATGAGCAGTTCTTC
CDR3: CAWSVGNYNEQFF

D: -
J: TRBJ1-5
V: TRBV30
size: -
DNA: TGTGCCTGGAGTGGAATGGGCCTCAATCAGCCCCAGCATTTT
CDR3: CAWSGMGLNQPQHF

D: -
J: TRBJ1-5
V: TRBV29-1
size: -
DNA: TGCAGCGTTGAACCGAAATGGAATCCGGGACAATTCGTAACAGCCTTCGCCAGCAATCAGCCCCAGCATTTT
CDR3: CSVEPKWNPGQFVTAFASNQPQHF

D: -
J: TRBJ2-3
V: TRBV11-1
size: -
DNA: TGTGCCAGCAGCTTAGCGTCCGAAGGGAGAAGCACAGATACGCAGTATTTT
CDR3: CASSLASEGRSTDTQYF

D: TRBD2
J: TRBJ2-2
V: TRBV10-3
size: -
DNA: TGTGCCATCAGCCAAGGACTAGCGGGAGGAGTTACCGGGGAGCTGTTTTTT
CDR3: CAISQGLAGGVTGELFF

D: -
J: TRBJ2-1
V: TRBV21-1
size: -
DNA: TGTGCCAGCAGCAAAGTTCAGCTAGCGATAACCTATCACAATGAGCAGTTCTTC
CDR3: CASSKVQLAITYHNEQFF

D: TRBD2
J: TRBJ2-1
V: TRBV5-1
size: -
DNA: TGCGCCAGCAGCACCCCCGGGACTAGCGGGCATGAGCAGTTCTTC
CDR3: CASSTPGTSGHEQFF

D: TRBD1
J: TRBJ2-3
V: TRBV5-1
size: -
DNA: TGCGCCAGCAGACAGGGACAGTCCCCAGATACGCAGTATTTT
CDR3: CASRQGQSPDTQYF

D: -
J: TRBJ2-3
V: TRBV9
size: -
DNA: TGTGCCAGCAGCGTAGCCCAGTCCCCAGATACGCAGTATTTT
CDR3: CASSVAQSPDTQYF

D: -
J: TRBJ2-1
V: TRBV4-1
size: -
DNA: TGCGCCAGCAGCCAAGATTACTCCTCCTACAATGAGCAGTTCTTC
CDR3: CASSQDYSSYNEQFF